The 6 T cell receptor beta chains listed next were all sequenced from one sample in a study of control samples from healthy donors and cancer patients. The repertoire was sequenced with immunoSEQ multiplex PCR; TCRdb's copy has only in-frame clones and lacks some. Of 150,000 to 200,000 clones listed, about 94% are singletons. Sequencing was carried out using blood. Receptors originate from a woman in her twenties or thirties in good health.

This clone was detected only a few times. The chain uses TRBV6-4 and TRBJ2-6; D is possibly TRBD1 (5 bases). Germline CDR1 is MRHNA and CDR2 is SNTAGT. CDR3 length: 14 amino acids. Trimming pared 4 bases from V and 4 bases from J, leaving 8 bases between. The chain's CDR3 is CASSAGSGANVLTF. The CDR3 region has the DNA TGTGCCAGCAGTGCAGGGTCAGGGGCCAACGTCCTGACTTTC.

The V call is TRBV5-1, the J call TRBJ2-1; 10 positions match TRBD2. The CDR3 totals 15 residues. CDR1 and CDR2 from the germline V gene are SGHRS and YFSETQ. V was clipped by 5 bases and J by 4 bases; unmatched bases: 6. CDR3 loop: CASSSGTSVYNEQFF. CDR3 DNA: TGCGCCAGCAGTTCTGGGACTAGCGTGTACAATGAGCAGTTCTTC.

The J gene is TRBJ1-4, the V gene TRBV7-3, with D possibly TRBD1 on 6 matching bases. Per the germline V gene, CDR1 is SGHTA and CDR2 is FQGTGA. The CDR3 has 16 residues. The V end lost 5 bases, the J end lost 0 bases, and 13 bases lay between the germline ends. This chain's CDR3 is CASSQTGIATNEKLFF. In DNA, the CDR3 is TGTGCCAGCAGCCAGACAGGCATTGCAACTAATGAAAAACTGTTTTTT.

The chain uses TRBV3-1 (or the pseudogene TRBV3-2) and TRBJ2-1; D is ambiguous. Germline V gene sequence: CDR1 LGHDT, CDR2 YNNKEL (reference sequence). V was cut by 1 base and J by 8 bases, with 3 bases left in between. CDR3 length: 11 residues. CDR3 protein: CASSQGHEQFF. The CDR3, as DNA: TGTGCCAGCAGCCAAGGGCATGAGCAGTTCTTC.

J is TRBJ2-1 and V is TRBV5-1; the match to TRBD2 covers 8 bases. Losses at the gene ends were 2 bases for V and 2 bases for J; bases not matched to a gene: 9. The CDR3 runs 17 residues. Germline-derived CDR1 and CDR2 are SGHRS and YFSETQ. The CDR3 protein is CASSFGGAGVTYNEQFF. The CDR3 nucleotides read TGCGCCAGCAGCTTCGGAGGAGCGGGGGTAACCTACAATGAGCAGTTCTTC.

The chain employs TRBV28 and TRBJ2-7, with D hard to call. This CDR3 comprises 12 residues. V was clipped by 8 bases and J by 6 bases, with 14 bases between them. The germline CDR1 and CDR2 sequences are MDHEN and SYDVKM. CDR3 in amino acids: CASASELGEQYF. The CDR3 nucleotides read TGTGCCAGCGCTTCGGAATTAGGCGAGCAGTACTTC.